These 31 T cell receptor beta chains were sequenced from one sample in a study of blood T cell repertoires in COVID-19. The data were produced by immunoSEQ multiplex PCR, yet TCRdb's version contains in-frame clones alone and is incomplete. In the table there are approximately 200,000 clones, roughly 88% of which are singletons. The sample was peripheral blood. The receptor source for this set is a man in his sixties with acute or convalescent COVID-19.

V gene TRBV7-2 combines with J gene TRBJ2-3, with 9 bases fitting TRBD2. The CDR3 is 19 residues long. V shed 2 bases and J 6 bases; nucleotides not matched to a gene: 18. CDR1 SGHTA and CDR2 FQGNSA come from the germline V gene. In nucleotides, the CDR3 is TGTGCCAGCAGCTTAAGGGCCAAAGTAGCGGGAGCCCATTCGGATACGCAGTATTTT. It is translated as CASSLRAKVAGAHSDTQYF. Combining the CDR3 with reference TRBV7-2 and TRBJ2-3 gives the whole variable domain GAGVSQSPSNKVTEKGKDVELRCDPISGHTALYWYRQSLGQGLEFLIYFQGNSAPDKSGLPSDRFSAERTGGSVSTLTIQRTQQEDSAVYLCASSLRAKVAGAHSDTQYFGPGTRLTVL.

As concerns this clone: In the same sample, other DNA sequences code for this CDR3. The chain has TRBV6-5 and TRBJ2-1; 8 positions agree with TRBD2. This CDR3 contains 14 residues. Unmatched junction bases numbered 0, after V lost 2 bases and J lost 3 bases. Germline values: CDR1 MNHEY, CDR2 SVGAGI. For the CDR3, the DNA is TGTGCCAGCAGTTACAGCGGGAGCTACAATGAGCAGTTCTTC. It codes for CASSYSGSYNEQFF.

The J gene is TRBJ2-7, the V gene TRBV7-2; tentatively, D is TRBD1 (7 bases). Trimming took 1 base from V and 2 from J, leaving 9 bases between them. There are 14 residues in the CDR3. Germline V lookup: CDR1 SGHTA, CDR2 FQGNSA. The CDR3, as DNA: TGTGCCAGCAGCTTAGGCAGGGGGGCCTACGAGCAGTACTTC. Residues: CASSLGRGAYEQYF. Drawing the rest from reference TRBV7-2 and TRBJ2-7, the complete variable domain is GAGVSQSPSNKVTEKGKDVELRCDPISGHTALYWYRQSLGQGLEFLIYFQGNSAPDKSGLPSDRFSAERTGGSVSTLTIQRTQQEDSAVYLCASSLGRGAYEQYFGPGTRLTVT.

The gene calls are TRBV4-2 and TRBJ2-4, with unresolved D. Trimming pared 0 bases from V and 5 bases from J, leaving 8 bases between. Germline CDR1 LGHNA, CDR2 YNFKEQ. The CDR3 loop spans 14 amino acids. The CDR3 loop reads CASSQDLGQNIQYF. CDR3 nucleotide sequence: TGTGCCAGCAGCCAAGATCTGGGCCAAAACATTCAGTACTTC.

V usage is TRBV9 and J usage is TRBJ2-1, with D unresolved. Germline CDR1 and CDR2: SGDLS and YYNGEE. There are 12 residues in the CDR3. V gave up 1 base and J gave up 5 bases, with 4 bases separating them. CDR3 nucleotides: TGTGCCAGCAGCGTAACAAACAATGAGCAGTTCTTC. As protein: CASSVTNNEQFF.

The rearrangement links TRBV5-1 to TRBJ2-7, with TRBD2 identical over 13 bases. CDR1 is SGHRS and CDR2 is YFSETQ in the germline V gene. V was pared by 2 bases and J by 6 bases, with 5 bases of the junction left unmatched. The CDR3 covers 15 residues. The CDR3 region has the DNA TGCGCCAGCAGCTTTAGACTAGCGGGAGGAGGCGAGCAGTACTTC. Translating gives CASSFRLAGGGEQYF. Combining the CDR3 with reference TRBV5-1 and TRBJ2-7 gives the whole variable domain KAGVTQTPRYLIKTRGQQVTLSCSPISGHRSVSWYQQTPGQGLQFLFEYFSETQRNKGNFPGRFSGRQFSNSRSEMNVSTLELGDSALYLCASSFRLAGGGEQYFGPGTRLTVT.

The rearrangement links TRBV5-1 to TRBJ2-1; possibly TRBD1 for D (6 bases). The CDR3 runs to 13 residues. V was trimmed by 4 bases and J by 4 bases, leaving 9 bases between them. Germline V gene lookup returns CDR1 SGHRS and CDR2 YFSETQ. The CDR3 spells CASSVGQYNEQFF. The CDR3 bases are TGCGCCAGCAGCGTCGGACAGTACAATGAGCAGTTCTTC.

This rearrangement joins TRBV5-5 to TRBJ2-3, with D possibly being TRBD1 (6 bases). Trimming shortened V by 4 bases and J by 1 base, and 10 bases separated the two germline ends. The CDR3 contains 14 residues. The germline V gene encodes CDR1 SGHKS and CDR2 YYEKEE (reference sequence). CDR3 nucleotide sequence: TGTGCCAGCAGCCTTCGACAGGGCACAGATACGCAGTATTTT. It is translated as CASSLRQGTDTQYF.

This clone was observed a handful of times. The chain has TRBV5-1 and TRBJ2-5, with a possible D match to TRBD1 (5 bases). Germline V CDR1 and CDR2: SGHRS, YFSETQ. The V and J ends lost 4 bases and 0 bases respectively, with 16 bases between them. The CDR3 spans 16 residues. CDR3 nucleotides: TGCGCCAGCAGCGCCTTACAGGTTACTCACCAAGAGACCCAGTACTTC. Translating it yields CASSALQVTHQETQYF.

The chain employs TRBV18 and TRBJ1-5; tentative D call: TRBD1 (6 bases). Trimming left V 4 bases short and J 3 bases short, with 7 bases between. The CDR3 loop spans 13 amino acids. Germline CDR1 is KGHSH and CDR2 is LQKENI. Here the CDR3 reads CASSQGDNQPQHF. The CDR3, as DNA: TGTGCCAGCTCACAGGGGGACAATCAGCCCCAGCATTTT.

CDR3 bases: TGTGCCAGCAGCCTCCTCGGCTACGAGCAGTACTTC. It encodes CASSLLGYEQYF. The J gene is TRBJ2-7, the V gene TRBV7-8; D uncertain. CDR3 length: 12 residues. Germline CDR1 is SGHVS and CDR2 is FQNEAQ. V lost 5 bases and J 3 bases, leaving 8 bases between the germline ends.

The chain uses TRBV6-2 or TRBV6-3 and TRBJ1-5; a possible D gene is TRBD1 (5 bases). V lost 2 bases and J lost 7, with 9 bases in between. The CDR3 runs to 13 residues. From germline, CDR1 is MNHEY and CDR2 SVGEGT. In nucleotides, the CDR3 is TGTGCCAGCAGTTACCTTGACAGCCAGCCCCAGCATTTT. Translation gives CASSYLDSQPQHF.

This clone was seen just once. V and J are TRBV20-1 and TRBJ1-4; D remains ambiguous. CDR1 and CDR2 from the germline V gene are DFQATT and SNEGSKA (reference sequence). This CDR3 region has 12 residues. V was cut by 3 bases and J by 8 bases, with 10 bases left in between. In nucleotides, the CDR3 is TGCAGTGCTAGTTCGGTGGAGGAAAAACTGTTTTTT. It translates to CSASSVEEKLFF.

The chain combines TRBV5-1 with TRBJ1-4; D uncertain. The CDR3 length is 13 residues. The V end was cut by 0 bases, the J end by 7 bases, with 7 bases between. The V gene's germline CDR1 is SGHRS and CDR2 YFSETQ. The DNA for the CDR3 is TGCGCCAGCAGCTTGGAGGAGGGTGAAAAACTGTTTTTT. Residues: CASSLEEGEKLFF.

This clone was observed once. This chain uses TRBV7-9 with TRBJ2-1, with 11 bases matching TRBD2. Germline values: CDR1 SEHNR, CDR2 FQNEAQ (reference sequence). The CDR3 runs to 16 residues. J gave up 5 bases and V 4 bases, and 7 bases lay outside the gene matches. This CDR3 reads CASSYIAGGPHNEQFF. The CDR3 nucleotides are TGTGCCAGCAGCTACATAGCGGGAGGGCCCCACAATGAGCAGTTCTTC.

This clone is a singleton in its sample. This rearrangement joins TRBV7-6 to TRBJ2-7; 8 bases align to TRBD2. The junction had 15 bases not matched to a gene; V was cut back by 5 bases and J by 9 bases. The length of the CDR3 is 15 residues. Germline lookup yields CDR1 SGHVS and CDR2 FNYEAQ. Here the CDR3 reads CASSPPLSGRLGQYF. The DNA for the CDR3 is TGTGCCAGCAGCCCGCCGTTGAGCGGGAGACTTGGGCAGTACTTC.

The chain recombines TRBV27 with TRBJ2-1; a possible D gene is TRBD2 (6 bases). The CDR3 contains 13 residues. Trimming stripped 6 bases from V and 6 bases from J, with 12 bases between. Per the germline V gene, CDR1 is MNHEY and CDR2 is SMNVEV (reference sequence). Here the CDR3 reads CASSIRLGNEQFF. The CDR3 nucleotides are TGTGCCAGCAGCATAAGACTAGGCAATGAGCAGTTCTTC.

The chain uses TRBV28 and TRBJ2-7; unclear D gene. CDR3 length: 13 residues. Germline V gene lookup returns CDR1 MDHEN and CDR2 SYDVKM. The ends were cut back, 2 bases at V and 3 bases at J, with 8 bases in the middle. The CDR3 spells CASSLQSGYEQYF. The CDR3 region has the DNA TGTGCCAGCAGTTTACAGTCAGGCTACGAGCAGTACTTC.

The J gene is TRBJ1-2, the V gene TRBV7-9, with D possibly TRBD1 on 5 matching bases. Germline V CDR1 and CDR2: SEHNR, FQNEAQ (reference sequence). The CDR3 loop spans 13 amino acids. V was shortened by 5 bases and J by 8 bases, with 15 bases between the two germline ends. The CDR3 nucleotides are TGTGCCAGCAGCCCGTCAGGGATAGGCGGCTACACCTTC. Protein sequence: CASSPSGIGGYTF.

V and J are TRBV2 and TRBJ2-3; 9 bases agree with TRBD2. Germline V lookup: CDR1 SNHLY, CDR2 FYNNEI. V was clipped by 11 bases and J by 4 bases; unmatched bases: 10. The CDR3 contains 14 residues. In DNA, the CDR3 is TGTGCCCAGAGGGCGGGAGGGCCGCCAGATACGCAGTATTTT. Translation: CAQRAGGPPDTQYF.

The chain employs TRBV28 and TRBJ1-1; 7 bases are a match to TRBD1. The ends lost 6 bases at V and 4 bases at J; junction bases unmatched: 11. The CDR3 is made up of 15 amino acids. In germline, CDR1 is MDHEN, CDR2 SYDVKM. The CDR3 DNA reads TGTGCCAGCAGCTTGCTGGCAGGGGGGCGCACTGAAGCTTTCTTT. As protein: CASSLLAGGRTEAFF.

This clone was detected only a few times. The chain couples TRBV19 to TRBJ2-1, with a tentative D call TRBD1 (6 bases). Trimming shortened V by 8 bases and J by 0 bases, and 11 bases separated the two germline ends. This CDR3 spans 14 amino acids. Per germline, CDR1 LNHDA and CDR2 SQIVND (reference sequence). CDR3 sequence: CASCQGSSYNEQFF. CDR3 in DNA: TGTGCCAGTTGTCAGGGGAGCTCCTACAATGAGCAGTTCTTC. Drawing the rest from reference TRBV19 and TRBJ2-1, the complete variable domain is DGGITQSPKYLFRKEGQNVTLSCEQNLNHDAMYWYRQDPGQGLRLIYYSQIVNDFQKGDIAEGYSVSREKKESFPLTVTSAQKNPTAFYLCASCQGSSYNEQFFGPGTRLTVL.

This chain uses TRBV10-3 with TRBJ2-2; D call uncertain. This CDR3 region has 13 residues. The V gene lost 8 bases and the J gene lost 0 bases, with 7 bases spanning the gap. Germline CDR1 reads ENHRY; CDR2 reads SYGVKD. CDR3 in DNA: TGTGCCATCGACAAGGCGAACACCGGGGAGCTGTTTTTT. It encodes CAIDKANTGELFF.

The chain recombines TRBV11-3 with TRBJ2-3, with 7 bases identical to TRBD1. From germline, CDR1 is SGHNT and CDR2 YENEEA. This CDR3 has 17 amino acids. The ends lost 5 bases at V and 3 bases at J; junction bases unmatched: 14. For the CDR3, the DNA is TGTGCCAGCAGCGAAGGACAGGCTAACGGTGGGACAGATACGCAGTATTTT. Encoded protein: CASSEGQANGGTDTQYF.

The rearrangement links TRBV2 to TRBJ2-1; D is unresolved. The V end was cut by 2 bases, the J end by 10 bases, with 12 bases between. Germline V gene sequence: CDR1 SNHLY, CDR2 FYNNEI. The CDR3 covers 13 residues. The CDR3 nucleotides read TGTGCCAGCAGTGAACAGTCGATGACAGAGCAGTTCTTC. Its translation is CASSEQSMTEQFF.

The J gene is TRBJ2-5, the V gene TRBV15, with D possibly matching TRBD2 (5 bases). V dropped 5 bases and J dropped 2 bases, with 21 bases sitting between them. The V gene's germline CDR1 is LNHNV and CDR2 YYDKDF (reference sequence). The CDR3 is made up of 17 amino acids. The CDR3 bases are TGTGCCACCAGCCCCTGGAAGGCAGCGACGGGGCAAGAGACCCAGTACTTC. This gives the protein CATSPWKAATGQETQYF.

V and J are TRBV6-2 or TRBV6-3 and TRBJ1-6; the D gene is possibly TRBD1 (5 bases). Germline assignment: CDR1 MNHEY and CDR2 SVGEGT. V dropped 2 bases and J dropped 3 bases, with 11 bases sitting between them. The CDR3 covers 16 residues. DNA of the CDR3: TGTGCCAGCAGTTACGATCGGGGGAGCTATAATTCACCCCTCCACTTT. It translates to CASSYDRGSYNSPLHF.

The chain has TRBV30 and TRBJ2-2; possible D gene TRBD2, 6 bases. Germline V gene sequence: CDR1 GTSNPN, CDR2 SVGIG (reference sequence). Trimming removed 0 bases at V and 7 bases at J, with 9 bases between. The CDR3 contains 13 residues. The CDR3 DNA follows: TGTGCCTGGAGTGTACTGGGGGGCGGGGAGCTGTTTTTT. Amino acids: CAWSVLGGGELFF.

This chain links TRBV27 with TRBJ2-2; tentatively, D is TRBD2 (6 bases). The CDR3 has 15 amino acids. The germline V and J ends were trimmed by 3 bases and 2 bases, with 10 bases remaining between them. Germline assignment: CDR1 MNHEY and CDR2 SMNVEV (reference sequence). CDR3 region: CASSFAGSNTGELFF. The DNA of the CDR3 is TGTGCCAGCAGTTTTGCGGGAAGTAACACCGGGGAGCTGTTTTTT.

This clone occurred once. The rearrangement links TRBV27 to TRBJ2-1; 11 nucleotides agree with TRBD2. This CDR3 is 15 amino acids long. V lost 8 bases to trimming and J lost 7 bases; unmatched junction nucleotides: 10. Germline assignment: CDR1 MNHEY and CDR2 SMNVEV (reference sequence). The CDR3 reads CASSKLAGERNEQFF. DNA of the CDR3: TGTGCCAGCTCAAAACTAGCGGGAGAGAGAAATGAGCAGTTCTTC.

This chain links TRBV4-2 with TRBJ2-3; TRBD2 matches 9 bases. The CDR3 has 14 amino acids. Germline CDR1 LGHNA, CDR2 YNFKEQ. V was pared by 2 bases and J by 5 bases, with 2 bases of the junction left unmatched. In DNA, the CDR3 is TGTGCCAGCAGCCAACTAGCGGGGAAAGATACGCAGTATTTT. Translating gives CASSQLAGKDTQYF.